These 24 T cell receptor beta chains originate from one sample sequenced in a study of control samples from healthy donors and cancer patients. Sequenced by immunoSEQ multiplex PCR; TCRdb stores in-frame clones only, minus some. The sample shows some 51,000 clones, about 96% of them seen only once. Sequenced: blood. These receptors were taken from a woman aged 18-29 years in good health.

The V gene is TRBV13, the J gene TRBJ1-1; D possibly corresponds to TRBD1 (6 bases). The CDR3 runs 15 residues. V was pared by 5 bases and J by 0 bases, with 13 bases between. Germline CDR1 and CDR2: PRHDT and FYEKMQ (reference sequence). The CDR3: CASSTLQGVNTEAFF. The CDR3 nucleotides are TGTGCCAGCAGCACTCTACAGGGTGTGAACACTGAAGCTTTCTTT.

This chain links TRBV1 with TRBJ1-2; TRBD1, the table's D call, was not compared with the DNA. TRBV1 is a pseudogene segment. CDR3 length: 12 amino acids. As DNA, the CDR3 is TGCACCAGCAGCCACAGGGACTATGGCTACACCTTC. It specifies CTSSHRDYGYTF.

The genes are TRBV9 and TRBJ2-4; D ambiguous. Trimming shortened V by 1 base and J by 2 bases, and 10 bases separated the two germline ends. The germline V gene encodes CDR1 SGDLS and CDR2 YYNGEE. The CDR3 is 15 residues long. CDR3 bases: TGTGCCAGCAGCGTATCCCCTGGGACCAAAAACATTCAGTACTTC. Translating it yields CASSVSPGTKNIQYF.

Of note for this clone: The sample holds other DNA sequences that translate to the same CDR3. The chain is built from TRBV7-9 and TRBJ1-1; tentatively, D is TRBD1 (6 bases). V was trimmed by 1 base and J by 1 base, leaving 13 bases between them. The CDR3 loop spans 16 amino acids. Germline CDR1 reads SEHNR; CDR2 reads FQNEAQ (reference sequence). CDR3: CASSLGSGGANTEAFF. DNA of the CDR3: TGTGCCAGCAGCTTAGGGAGCGGGGGGGCGAACACTGAAGCTTTCTTT.

J is TRBJ2-5 and V is TRBV11-3; 8 bases map to TRBD1. This CDR3 contains 15 residues. Trimming took 1 base from V and 3 from J; bases not matched to a gene: 4. The germline V gene has CDR1 SGHNT and CDR2 YENEEA. The CDR3 DNA is TGTGCCAGCAGCTTAGGTCGGACAGGGAAAGAGACCCAGTACTTC. Translating it yields CASSLGRTGKETQYF.

V gene TRBV5-1 combines with J gene TRBJ2-1, with 11 bases lining up with TRBD2. Germline V gene sequence: CDR1 SGHRS, CDR2 YFSETQ. CDR3 length equals 14 residues. Trimming cost V 7 bases and J 6 bases; bases outside gene matches: 6. CDR3 nucleotide sequence: TGCGCCAGCGGGAGACTAGCGGGGAGCAATGAGCAGTTCTTC. It yields the protein CASGRLAGSNEQFF. The full variable domain, in which reference TRBV5-1 and TRBJ2-1 provide the parts outside the CDR3, is KAGVTQTPRYLIKTRGQQVTLSCSPISGHRSVSWYQQTPGQGLQFLFEYFSETQRNKGNFPGRFSGRQFSNSRSEMNVSTLELGDSALYLCASGRLAGSNEQFFGPGTRLTVL.

The chain recombines TRBV27 with TRBJ1-6, with D hard to call. The CDR3 has 16 residues. Germline V gene lookup returns CDR1 MNHEY and CDR2 SMNVEV (reference sequence). V dropped 6 bases and J dropped 1 base, with 13 bases sitting between them. CDR3 DNA sequence: TGTGCCAGCAGGACCGTTAAGGGATCCTATAATTCACCCCTCCACTTT. It codes for CASRTVKGSYNSPLHF.

V and J are TRBV25-1 and TRBJ2-6; weak D call: TRBD1 (6 bases). This CDR3 comprises 15 residues. CDR1 and CDR2 from the germline V gene are MGHDK and SYGVNS. The V and J ends lost 3 bases and 2 bases respectively, with 8 bases between them. This CDR3 is CASSDGQTGANVLTF. The CDR3 nucleotides are TGTGCCAGCAGTGACGGACAGACTGGGGCCAACGTCCTGACTTTC.

The V gene is TRBV12-3 or TRBV12-4, the J gene TRBJ2-1; tentatively, D is TRBD2 (7 bases). Trimming took off 8 bases at V and 9 bases at J, with 17 bases between the two ends. The CDR3 sequence is 13 residues long. CDR3 DNA: TGTGCCAGCTGGGAGGGGGGGCTCGTTGAGCAGTTCTTC. This sequence encodes CASWEGGLVEQFF.

The genes are TRBV9 and TRBJ1-2; possibly TRBD1 for D (6 bases). Trimming took off 3 bases at V and 5 bases at J, with 11 bases between the two ends. This CDR3 contains 13 residues. The V gene's germline CDR1 is SGDLS and CDR2 YYNGEE. The CDR3, as DNA: TGTGCCAGCAGCGACGGGACATCGTATGGCTACACCTTC. The encoded protein is CASSDGTSYGYTF.

This clone occurred once. V and J are TRBV19 and TRBJ2-1; 7 bases align to TRBD2. The CDR3 loop spans 17 amino acids. CDR1 and CDR2 (germline): LNHDA, SQIVND (reference sequence). V was pared by 3 bases and J by 5 bases, with 13 bases of the junction left unmatched. CDR3 sequence: CASSMYPGLTTHNEQFF. The CDR3 DNA is TGTGCCAGTAGTATGTACCCGGGACTAACGACCCACAATGAGCAGTTCTTC. The full variable domain, completed using reference TRBV19 and TRBJ2-1, is DGGITQSPKYLFRKEGQNVTLSCEQNLNHDAMYWYRQDPGQGLRLIYYSQIVNDFQKGDIAEGYSVSREKKESFPLTVTSAQKNPTAFYLCASSMYPGLTTHNEQFFGPGTRLTVL.

The chain combines TRBV5-1 with TRBJ1-6; tentative D call: TRBD1 (6 bases). The V and J ends lost 4 bases and 7 bases respectively, with 12 bases between them. CDR1 and CDR2 (germline): SGHRS, YFSETQ. The CDR3 has 14 amino acids. CDR3 protein: CASSRLGGNSPLHF. The CDR3 region has the DNA TGCGCCAGCAGCCGCCTGGGGGGCAATTCACCCCTCCACTTT.

The rearrangement joins TRBV2 to TRBJ2-1, with 11 nucleotides matching TRBD2. The CDR3 consists of 14 residues. Trimming at V came to 6 bases and at J to 6 bases, leaving 4 bases not matched to a gene. Germline loops: CDR1 SNHLY, CDR2 FYNNEI. CDR3 region: CASRGLAAGNEQFF. The CDR3 coding sequence is TGTGCCAGCAGGGGACTAGCGGCAGGCAATGAGCAGTTCTTC.

The CDR3 is CASSFRRGVNEQFF. The CDR3 DNA is TGCGCCAGCAGCTTCCGGCGGGGGGTCAATGAGCAGTTCTTC. The chain employs TRBV5-1 and TRBJ2-1; 8 bases line up with TRBD2. The length of the CDR3 is 14 residues. V lost 2 bases and J lost 6; bases outside the gene matches: 4. Germline CDR1 and CDR2: SGHRS and YFSETQ.

This chain joins TRBV7-2 and TRBJ1-1; perhaps TRBD1 as D (5 bases). V lost 1 base, J lost 0 bases, and 6 bases lay in between. CDR1 is SGHTA and CDR2 is FQGNSA in the germline V gene. The CDR3 extends over 14 amino acids. The DNA of the CDR3 is TGTGCCAGCAGCTTAGTACAGGTGAACACTGAAGCTTTCTTT. Protein product: CASSLVQVNTEAFF.

This chain connects TRBV2 to TRBJ2-7; D is possibly TRBD1 (6 bases). CDR3 size: 14 residues. Between the trimmed V and J ends, which lost 5 bases and 3 bases, there was a span of 14 bases. Germline V gives CDR1 SNHLY, CDR2 FYNNEI. The CDR3: CASSFDRPYYEQYF. CDR3 nucleotide sequence: TGTGCCAGCAGTTTTGACAGGCCCTACTACGAGCAGTACTTC.

The genes are TRBV6-6 and TRBJ2-7; D may correspond to TRBD1 or TRBD2 (5 bases each). The CDR3 runs 15 residues. Germline loops: CDR1 MNHNY, CDR2 SVGAGI (reference sequence). The V end was cut by 6 bases, the J end by 2 bases, with 17 bases between. For the CDR3, the DNA is TGTGCCAGCAGGCACCCCGGGACGGCCCCCTACGAGCAGTACTTC. Translation gives CASRHPGTAPYEQYF.

The V and J genes are TRBV3-1 (or the pseudogene TRBV3-2) and TRBJ2-5; a possible D gene is TRBD1 (6 bases). The CDR3 is made up of 16 amino acids. Germline assignment: CDR1 LGHDT and CDR2 YNNKEL (reference sequence). V lost 0 bases to trimming and J lost 4 bases, with 15 bases between them. The CDR3 sequence: CASSQDSSRGLETQYF. CDR3 sequence (DNA): TGTGCCAGCAGCCAAGATTCGTCGAGGGGGTTAGAGACCCAGTACTTC.

The chain links TRBV7-2 to TRBJ2-3, with TRBD2 as a possible D gene (5 bases). In germline, CDR1 is SGHTA, CDR2 FQGNSA. V was cut by 1 base and J by 9 bases, with 14 bases left in between. This CDR3 comprises 14 residues. The CDR3 nucleotides are TGTGCCAGCAGCTTAGGGCTAGGGCGGGCCACGCAGTATTTT. It is translated as CASSLGLGRATQYF.

This chain uses TRBV16 with TRBJ1-2; D gene uncertain. This CDR3 comprises 13 residues. Trimming took off 0 bases at V and 0 bases at J, with 2 bases between the two ends. The germline CDR1 and CDR2 sequences are KGHSY and FQNENV. The CDR3 loop is CASSQSANYGYTF. For the CDR3, the DNA is TGTGCCAGCAGCCAATCTGCTAACTATGGCTACACCTTC.

The V gene is TRBV12-3 or TRBV12-4, the J gene TRBJ1-2; 7 nucleotides match TRBD1. The CDR3 covers 13 residues. V was pared by 6 bases and J by 6 bases, with 7 bases of the junction left unmatched. DNA of the CDR3: TGTGCCAGCAGAGGACAGGCCGCCCATGGCTACACCTTC. It is translated as CASRGQAAHGYTF.

The V gene is TRBV6-5, the J gene TRBJ1-6; D is perhaps TRBD1 (5 bases). CDR1 MNHEY and CDR2 SVGAGI come from the germline V gene. This CDR3 region has 14 residues. V shed 2 bases and J shed 8 bases, with 10 bases lying between them. CDR3 sequence (DNA): TGTGCCAGCAGTTACAGGGGAACGGATTCACCCCTCCACTTT. This encodes CASSYRGTDSPLHF.

The chain recombines TRBV2 with TRBJ1-1; D is possibly TRBD1 (6 bases). The V and J ends lost 3 bases and 4 bases respectively, with 18 bases between them. There are 16 residues in the CDR3. Per the germline V gene, CDR1 is SNHLY and CDR2 is FYNNEI. Written as DNA, the CDR3 is TGTGCCAGCAGTGAGGTTGCTGGGACAATTGGCACTGAAGCTTTCTTT. Translating gives CASSEVAGTIGTEAFF.

In its sample, this clone was seen once. The chain uses TRBV3-1 (or the pseudogene TRBV3-2) and TRBJ2-3; D is possibly TRBD2 (5 bases). V was pared by 4 bases and J by 0 bases, with 14 bases between. Looked up from germline, CDR1 is LGHDT and CDR2 is YNNKEL (reference sequence). CDR3 length: 16 amino acids. The CDR3 reads CASSLPGEISTDTQYF. The DNA of the CDR3 is TGTGCCAGCAGCCTCCCCGGGGAAATAAGCACAGATACGCAGTATTTT.